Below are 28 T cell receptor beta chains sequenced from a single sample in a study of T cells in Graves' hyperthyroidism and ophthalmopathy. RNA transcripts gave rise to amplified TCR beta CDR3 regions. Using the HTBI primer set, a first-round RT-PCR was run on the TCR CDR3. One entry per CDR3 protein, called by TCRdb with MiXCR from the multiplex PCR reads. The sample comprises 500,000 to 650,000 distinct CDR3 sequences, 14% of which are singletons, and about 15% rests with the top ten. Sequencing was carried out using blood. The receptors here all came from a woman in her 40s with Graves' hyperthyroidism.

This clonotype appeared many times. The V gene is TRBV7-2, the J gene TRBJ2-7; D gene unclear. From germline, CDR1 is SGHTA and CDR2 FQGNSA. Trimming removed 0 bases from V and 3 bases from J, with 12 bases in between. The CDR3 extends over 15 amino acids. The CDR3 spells CASSLAIWANYEQYF. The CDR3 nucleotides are TGTGCCAGCAGCTTAGCGATCTGGGCGAACTACGAGCAGTACTTC.

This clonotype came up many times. The CDR3 nucleotides are TGTGCCAGCAGCGGAACAGTGAAAGGAGGTGACACCGGGGAGCTGTTTTTT. This translates into CASSGTVKGGDTGELFF. The chain employs TRBV5-5 and TRBJ2-2, with a tentative D call TRBD2 (5 bases). This CDR3 comprises 17 residues. In germline, CDR1 is SGHKS, CDR2 YYEKEE (reference sequence). Trimming removed 4 bases at V and 3 bases at J, with 19 bases between.

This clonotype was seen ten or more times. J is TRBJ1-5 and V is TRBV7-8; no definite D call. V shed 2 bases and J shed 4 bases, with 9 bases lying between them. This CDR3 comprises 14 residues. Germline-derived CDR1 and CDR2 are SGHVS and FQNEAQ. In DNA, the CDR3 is TGTGCCAGCAGCTTACTTAGTTTTAATCAGCCCCAGCATTTT. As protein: CASSLLSFNQPQHF.

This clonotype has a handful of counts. CDR3 in DNA: TGTGCCAGCAGCATACTCACAGGGGACGAGCAGTACTTC. Residues: CASSILTGDEQYF. The V call is TRBV7-9, the J call TRBJ2-7; 7 bases agree with TRBD1. There are 13 residues in the CDR3. With 5 bases clipped from V and 5 bases from J, the junction kept 6 bases outside the gene matches. CDR1 and CDR2 from the germline V gene are SEHNR and FQNEAQ (reference sequence).

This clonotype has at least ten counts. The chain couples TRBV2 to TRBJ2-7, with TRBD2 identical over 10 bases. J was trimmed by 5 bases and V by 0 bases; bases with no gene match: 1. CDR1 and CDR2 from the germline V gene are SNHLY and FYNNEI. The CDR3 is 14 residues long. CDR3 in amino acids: CASSEALAGDEQYF. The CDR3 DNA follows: TGTGCCAGCAGTGAAGCCCTAGCGGGAGACGAGCAGTACTTC.

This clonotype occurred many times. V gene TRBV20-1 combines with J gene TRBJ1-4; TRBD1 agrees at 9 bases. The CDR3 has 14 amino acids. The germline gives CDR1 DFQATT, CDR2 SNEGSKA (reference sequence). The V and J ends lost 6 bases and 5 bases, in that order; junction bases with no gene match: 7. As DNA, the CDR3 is TGCAGTGCCCGTCACGGACAGGGGAATGAAAAACTGTTTTTT. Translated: CSARHGQGNEKLFF.

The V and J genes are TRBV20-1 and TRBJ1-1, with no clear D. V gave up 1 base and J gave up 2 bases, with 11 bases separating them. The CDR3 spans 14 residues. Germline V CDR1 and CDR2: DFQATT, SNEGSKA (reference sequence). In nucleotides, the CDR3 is TGCAGTGCTAGAGCATTGGGCAGCAACACTGAAGCTTTCTTT. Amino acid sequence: CSARALGSNTEAFF.

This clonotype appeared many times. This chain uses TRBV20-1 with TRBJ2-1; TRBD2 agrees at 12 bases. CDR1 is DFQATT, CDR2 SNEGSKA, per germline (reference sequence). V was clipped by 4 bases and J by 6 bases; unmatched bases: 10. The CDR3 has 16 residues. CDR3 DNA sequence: TGCAGTGCTAAGGGACTAGCGGGCCTATTTCTCAATGAGCAGTTCTTC. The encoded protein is CSAKGLAGLFLNEQFF.

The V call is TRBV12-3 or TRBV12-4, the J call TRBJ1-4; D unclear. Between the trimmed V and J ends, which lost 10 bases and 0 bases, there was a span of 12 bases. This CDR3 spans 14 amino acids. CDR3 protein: CATTAHATNEKLFF. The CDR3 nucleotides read TGTGCCACCACGGCCCATGCAACTAATGAAAAACTGTTTTTT.

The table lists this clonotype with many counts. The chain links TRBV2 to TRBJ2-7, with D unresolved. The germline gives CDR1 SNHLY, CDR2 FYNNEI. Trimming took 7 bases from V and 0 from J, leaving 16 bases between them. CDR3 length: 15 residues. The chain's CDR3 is CASKVLDPSSYEQYF. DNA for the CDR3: TGTGCCAGCAAGGTCCTGGACCCAAGCTCCTACGAGCAGTACTTC.

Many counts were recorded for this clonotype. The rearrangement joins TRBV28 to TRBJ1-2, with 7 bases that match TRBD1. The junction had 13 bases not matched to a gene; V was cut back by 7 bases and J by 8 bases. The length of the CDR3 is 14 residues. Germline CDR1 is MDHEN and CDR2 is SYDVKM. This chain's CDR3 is CASIRTGDARGYTF. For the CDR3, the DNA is TGTGCCAGCATCAGAACAGGGGATGCGAGGGGCTACACCTTC.

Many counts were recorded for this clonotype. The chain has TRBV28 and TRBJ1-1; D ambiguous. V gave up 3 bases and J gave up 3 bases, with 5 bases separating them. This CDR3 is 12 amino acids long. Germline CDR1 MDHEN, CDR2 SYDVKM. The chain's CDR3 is CASSFKDTEAFF. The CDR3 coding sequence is TGTGCCAGCAGTTTTAAAGACACTGAAGCTTTCTTT.

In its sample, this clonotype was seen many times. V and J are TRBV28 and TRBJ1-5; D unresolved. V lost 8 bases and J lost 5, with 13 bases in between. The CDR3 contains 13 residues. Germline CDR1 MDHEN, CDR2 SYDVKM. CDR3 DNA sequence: TGTGCCAGCGGGATGGGGAGACATCAGCCCCAGCATTTT. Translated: CASGMGRHQPQHF.

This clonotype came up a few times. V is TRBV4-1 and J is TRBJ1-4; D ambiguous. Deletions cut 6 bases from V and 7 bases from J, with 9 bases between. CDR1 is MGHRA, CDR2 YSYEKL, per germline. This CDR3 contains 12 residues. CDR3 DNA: TGCGCCAGCAGTCGGACCGCTGAAAAACTGTTTTTT. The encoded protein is CASSRTAEKLFF.

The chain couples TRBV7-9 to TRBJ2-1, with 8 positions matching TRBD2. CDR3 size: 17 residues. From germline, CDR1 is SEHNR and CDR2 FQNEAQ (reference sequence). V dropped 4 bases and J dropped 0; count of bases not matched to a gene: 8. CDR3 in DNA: TGTGCCAGCAGCTCCTGGACTAGCCGGAACTCCTACAATGAGCAGTTCTTC. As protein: CASSSWTSRNSYNEQFF. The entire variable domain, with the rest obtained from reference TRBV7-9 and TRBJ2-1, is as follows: DTGVSQNPRHKITKRGQNVTFRCDPISEHNRLYWYRQTLGQGPEFLTYFQNEAQLEKSRLLSDRFSAERPKGSFSTLEIQRTEQGDSAMYLCASSSWTSRNSYNEQFFGPGTRLTVL.

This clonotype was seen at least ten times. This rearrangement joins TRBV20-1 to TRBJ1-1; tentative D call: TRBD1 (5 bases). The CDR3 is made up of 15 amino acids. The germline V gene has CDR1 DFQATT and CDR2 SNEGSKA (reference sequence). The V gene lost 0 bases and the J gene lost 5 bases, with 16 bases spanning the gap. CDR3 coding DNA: TGCAGTGCTAGAGATCTAGGGGCAGGGTGGACTGAAGCTTTCTTT. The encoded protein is CSARDLGAGWTEAFF.

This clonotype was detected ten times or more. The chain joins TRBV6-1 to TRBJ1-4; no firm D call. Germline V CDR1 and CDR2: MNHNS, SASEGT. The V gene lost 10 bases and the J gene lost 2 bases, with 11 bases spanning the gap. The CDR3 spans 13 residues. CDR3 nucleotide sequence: TGTGCCATCTCCCGGGAGACTAATGAAAAACTGTTTTTT. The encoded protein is CAISRETNEKLFF.

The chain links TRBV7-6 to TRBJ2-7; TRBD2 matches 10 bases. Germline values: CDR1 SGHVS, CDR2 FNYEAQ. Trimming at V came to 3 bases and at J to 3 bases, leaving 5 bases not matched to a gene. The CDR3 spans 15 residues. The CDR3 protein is CASSFTSGTGYEQYF. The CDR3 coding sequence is TGTGCCAGCAGCTTTACTAGCGGGACTGGCTACGAGCAGTACTTC.

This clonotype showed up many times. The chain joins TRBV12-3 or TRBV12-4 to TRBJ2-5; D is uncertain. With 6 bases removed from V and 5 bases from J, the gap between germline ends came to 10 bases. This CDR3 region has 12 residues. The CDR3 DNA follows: TGTGCCAGCAGCGTTATGGGCGAGACCCAGTACTTC. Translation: CASSVMGETQYF.

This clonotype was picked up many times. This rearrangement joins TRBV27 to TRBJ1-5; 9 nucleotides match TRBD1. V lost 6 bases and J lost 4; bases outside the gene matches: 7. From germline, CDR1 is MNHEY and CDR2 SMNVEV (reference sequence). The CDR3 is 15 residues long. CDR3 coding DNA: TGTGCCAGCAGCCCGGACAGGGGACGAAATCAGCCCCAGCATTTT. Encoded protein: CASSPDRGRNQPQHF.

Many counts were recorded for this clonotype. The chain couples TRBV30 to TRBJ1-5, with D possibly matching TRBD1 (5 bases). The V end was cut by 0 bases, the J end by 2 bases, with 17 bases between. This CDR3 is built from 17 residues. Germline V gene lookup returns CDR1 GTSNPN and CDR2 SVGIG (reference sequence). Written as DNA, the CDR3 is TGTGCCTGGAGTGTATCCCATGGGGGGAACGGCAATCAGCCCCAGCATTTT. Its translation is CAWSVSHGGNGNQPQHF.

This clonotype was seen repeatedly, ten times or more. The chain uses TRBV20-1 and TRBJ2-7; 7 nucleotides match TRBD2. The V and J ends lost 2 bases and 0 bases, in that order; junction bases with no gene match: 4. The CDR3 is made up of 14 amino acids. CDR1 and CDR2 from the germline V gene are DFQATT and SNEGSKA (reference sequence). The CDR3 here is CSARPRDYSYEQYF. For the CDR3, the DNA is TGCAGTGCTAGACCCCGGGACTACTCCTACGAGCAGTACTTC.

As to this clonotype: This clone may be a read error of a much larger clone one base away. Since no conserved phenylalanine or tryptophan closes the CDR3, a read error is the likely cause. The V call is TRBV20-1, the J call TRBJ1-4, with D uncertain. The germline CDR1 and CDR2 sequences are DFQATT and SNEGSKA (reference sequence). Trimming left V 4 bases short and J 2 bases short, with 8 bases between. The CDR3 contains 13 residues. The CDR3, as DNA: TGCAGTGCTAAGCAGGCGACTAATGAAAAACTGTTTCTT. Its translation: CSAKQATNEKLFL.

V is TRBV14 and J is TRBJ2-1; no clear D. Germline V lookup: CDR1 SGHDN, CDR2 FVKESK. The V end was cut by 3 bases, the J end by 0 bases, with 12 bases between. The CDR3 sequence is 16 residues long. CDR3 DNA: TGTGCCAGCAGCCAGGTGTCAGGCAGCTCCTACAATGAGCAGTTCTTC. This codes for CASSQVSGSSYNEQFF.

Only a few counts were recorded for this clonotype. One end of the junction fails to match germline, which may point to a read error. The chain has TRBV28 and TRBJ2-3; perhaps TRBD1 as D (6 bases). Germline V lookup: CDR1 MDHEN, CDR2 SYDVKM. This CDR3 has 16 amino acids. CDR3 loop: CASRFRDTPITGTQYF. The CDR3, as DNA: TGTGCCAGCAGGTTCAGGGACACGCCGATCACAGGTACGCAGTATTTT.

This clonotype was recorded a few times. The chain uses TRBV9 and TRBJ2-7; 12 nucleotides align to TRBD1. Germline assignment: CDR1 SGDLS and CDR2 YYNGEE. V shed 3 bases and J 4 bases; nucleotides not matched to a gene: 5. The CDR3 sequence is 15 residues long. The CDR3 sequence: CASSAGTGGGYEQYF. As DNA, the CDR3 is TGTGCCAGCAGCGCCGGGACAGGGGGCGGATACGAGCAGTACTTC.

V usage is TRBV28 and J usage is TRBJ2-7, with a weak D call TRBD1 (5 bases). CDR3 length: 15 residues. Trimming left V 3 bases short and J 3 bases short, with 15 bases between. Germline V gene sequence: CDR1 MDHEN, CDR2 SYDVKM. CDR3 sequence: CASSLGRVVGYEQYF. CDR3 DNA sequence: TGTGCCAGCAGTTTGGGCAGGGTAGTCGGCTACGAGCAGTACTTC.

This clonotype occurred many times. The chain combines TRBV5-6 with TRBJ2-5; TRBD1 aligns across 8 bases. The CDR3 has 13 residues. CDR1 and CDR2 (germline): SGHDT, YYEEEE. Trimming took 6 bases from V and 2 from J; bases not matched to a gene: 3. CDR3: CASTGQVQETQYF. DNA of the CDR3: TGTGCCAGCACGGGACAGGTTCAAGAGACCCAGTACTTC.